This TCR beta chain was observed in a study of shared clonotypes between healthy human individuals. Donors had no recently reported acute infections or vaccinations and were HIV-negative. Genomic DNA, for the unsorted samples, came from some 100 million PBMCs. Genomic DNA (from each subset) was split evenly across several immunoSEQ plates. In the original workflow: Filtering differed because ImmunoSEQ produced junction-only sequences that carried no quality scores. Using immunoSEQ multiplex PCR, the repertoire was profiled, and TCRdb retains in-frame clones only, with some absent. V, J and clone size are taken as reported in that table, and D and trimming were inferred from the DNA itself. The repertoire holds some 490,000 clones, with approximately 78% as singletons. V was clipped by 2 bases and J by 8 bases; unmatched bases: 9. Germline V gene sequence: CDR1 SGDLS, CDR2 YYNGEE. The CDR3 contains 15 residues.

This chain joins TRBV9 and TRBJ1-3, with 8 bases aligning to TRBD1. The TCR comes from a middle-aged woman in good health. Some clones in this sample may be carry-over from other donors' samples. Sequenced: PBMCs. CDR3 in amino acids: CASSVGDRLVDTIYF. DNA of the CDR3: TGTGCCAGCAGCGTGGGGGACAGGCTCGTAGACACCATATATTTT.